This section outlines one TCR beta chain sequence together with its context. This clonotype has ten or more counts. Its binding antigen is unknown. No base-level quality is on record; no much larger clone is a single base apart. Genomic DNA served as template for TCR beta VDJ combination and CDR3 sequence profiling. TCR repertoire sequencing was run on an Illumina HiSeq 2000. The original methods were these. TRBV/TRBJ rearrangement plots, CDR3 size and DJ length profiles, and Simpson's diversity index were used to evaluate the repertoires. Whichever DNA sequence was most abundant in the deep sequencing data was defined as the immunodominant clone. CDR3 amino acid sequences were checked for sharing across subjects and were also compared against the VDJdb database and published repertoires. The public reads were quality trimmed at Q25 with fastp and then assembled into clones with MiXCR by TCRdb, keeping productive beta chains. Duplicate CDR3 protein sequences are folded into a single record with the most common DNA and genes. The V and J calls shown here were made by TCRdb, not taken from the authors' results. Present in this sample are some 150,000 distinct CDR3 sequences, about 48% of which were seen just once. The ten biggest clones cover more than 10% of the sample.

The patients picked for sequencing were ones in whom flow cytometry had shown an expansion of CD8+CD57+ cells. All patients had severe acquired aplastic anemia diagnosed by International Study of Aplastic Anemia and Agranulocytosis and Camitta criteria. Patients had received no therapy at the time of blood sampling. The study deep-sequenced TCR repertoires of sorted CD4+ and CD8+ blood T cells from severe aplastic anemia patients and healthy subjects. Patients were enrolled under clinicaltrials.gov protocols 00001620, 01623167, 00001397, 00071045, 00081523 and 00961064 in the USA. Ficoll-Paque density gradient centrifugation was used to isolate peripheral blood mononuclear cells. Before DNA extraction, CD4+ and CD8+ T cells were sorted with FACS or magnetic beads. This specimen comes from a study of CD8+CD57+ T cells in acquired aplastic anemia (dated by TCRdb to between 2017 and 2018). For the study in its entirety: Extracted DNA from sorted CD4+ and CD8+ cells averaged about 3 ug, ranging from roughly 0.19 to 27.4 ug. A CD8+CD57+ expansion meant a frequency higher than the mean frequency seen in healthy subjects. Findings and caveats that apply to the study as a whole: Patients and healthy controls showed no significant difference in CD8+ Simpson's diversity (P=0.060). About 30 CD8+ CDR3 sequences were found in both patients and controls but appeared to be highly expressed in patients and within the immunodominant clones of the patients.

Inclusive of the bounding cysteine and phenylalanine, the CDR3 is 13 residues long. Only the CDR3 portion is preserved as DNA: 39 bases, with reading frame beginning at the first base. From a lookup of the germline V gene, CDR1 and CDR2 are MNHEY and SVGEGT. Trimming leaves V shorter by 10 bases and J shorter by 1 base, with the junction holding 3 bases beyond the gene matches. The rearranged chain carries TRBV6-2 or TRBV6-3 and TRBJ2-5, with 10 bases aligning to TRBD2. Sequencing was carried out using sorted CD4+, CD8+, or CD8+CD57+ T cells (not recorded which) from PBMCs. The TCR originated in a human donor with aplastic anemia. The nucleotides read TGTGCCATTGGACTAGCGGCCCAAGAGACCCAGTACTTC. This encodes CAIGLAAQETQYF.